This T cell receptor beta chain was found in a study of T cells expressing NK-cell markers. The CDR3 sequence is 15 residues long. The V gene's germline CDR1 is MNHEY and CDR2 SVGAGI. In generating TCR beta cDNA, 5'RACE template switching with UMIs was used. Reanalyzing the 5' RACE reads, TCRdb keeps one entry per CDR3 protein, without DNA. The sample table includes roughly 180,000 distinct CDR3 sequences. The sequencing input was blood T cells: a sorted CD56 or NKG2C T cell subset, CD4+ or CD8+ T cells, or bulk PBMC T cells (not recorded which). The rearrangement uses TRBV6-5 and TRBJ2-7; as DNA is missing, the TRBD2 call by TCRdb cannot be tested. The TCR was taken from a man aged 18-69 years in good health. CDR3 region: CASSYSSGGAYEQYF.